The clone carrying this TCR beta chain has just a few counts. The data stem from a study of T cell changes during pregnancy in multiple sclerosis. J was trimmed by 4 bases and V by 4 bases; bases with no gene match: 4. The CDR3 is 14 residues long. Per germline, CDR1 MNHEY and CDR2 SMNVEV (reference sequence). Assay: immunoSEQ multiplex PCR; the TCRdb copy retains only in-frame clones and omits some. The data show some 100,000 clones, around 92% seen once. The chain couples TRBV27 to TRBJ1-1; 9 nucleotides line up with TRBD1. The sample here was peripheral blood, taken after pregnancy. This sequence originates from a female donor with multiple sclerosis, enrolled in a pregnancy study. The CDR3 loop reads CASSSHRGPTEAFF. The DNA of the CDR3 is TGTGCCAGCAGTTCACACAGGGGGCCCACTGAAGCTTTCTTT.